The subject of this entry is one T cell receptor (beta chain). These data originate in a study of CD8 T cells in ankylosing spondylitis. Via MiXCR, TCRdb re-called the 5' RACE reads, giving one row per CDR3 protein. The sample yields 210,000 or so distinct CDR3 sequences, roughly 24% seen once. Unmatched junction bases numbered 6, after V lost 6 bases and J lost 3 bases. The germline V gene has CDR1 SGHRS and CDR2 YFSETQ. This CDR3 comprises 14 residues. Sequences were obtained from blood, either unsorted or a sorted T cell fraction (not recorded which). The V call is TRBV5-1, the J call TRBJ2-1; 7 nucleotides match TRBD1. The sequence was collected from a male donor with ankylosing spondylitis or in good health (not recorded which). The DNA of the CDR3 is TGCGCCAGCATACCCGGGACAGACTACAATGAGCAGTTCTTC. Protein product: CASIPGTDYNEQFF.